Listed below are T cell receptor beta chains from one sample, sequenced in a study of circulating and synovial CD4+ cells in juvenile arthritis. Only in-frame clones appear in the TCRdb table, and some are missing; sequencing was by immunoSEQ multiplex PCR. The sample consists of some 16,000 clones, under 95% of them appearing once. What was sequenced was CD4+ T cells from blood. The receptors come from a human donor with juvenile idiopathic arthritis. Both conserved end residues are part of each CDR3. A D gene is named only where the DNA matches it firmly. A clone size is listed for some rows: how often the clone was seen (once, few, many), or a class if it is expanded.

>TRBD2|15|TRBJ2-1|TRBV30|once
CAWSLAGVYLSEQFF
TGTGCCTGGAGTCTCGCGGGGGTGTATCTCAGTGAGCAGTTCTTC
>-|13|TRBJ1-2|TRBV30|-
CAWSVRENYGYTF
TGTGCCTGGAGTGTACGAGAGAACTATGGCTACACCTTC
>-|14|TRBJ1-3|TRBV19|-
CASTTPPRGNTIYF
TGTGCCAGTACTACTCCTCCCCGAGGAAACACCATATATTTT
>-|14|TRBJ1-2|TRBV6-5|-
CASSYSRSPYGYTF
TGTGCCAGCAGTTATAGCCGCTCTCCCTATGGCTACACCTTC
>-|15|TRBJ1-5|TRBV7-9|-
CASSLDEGRGQPQHF
TGTGCCAGCAGCTTAGATGAGGGGAGGGGTCAGCCCCAGCATTTT
>-|16|TRBJ2-5|TRBV7-2|-
CASSLAPWRRQETQYF
TGTGCCAGCAGCTTAGCCCCATGGAGGCGCCAAGAGACCCAGTACTTC
>-|13|TRBJ1-5|TRBV19|-
CASSGQVNQPQHF
TGTGCCAGTAGTGGGCAGGTGAATCAGCCCCAGCATTTT
>-|21|TRBJ1-3|TRBV19|large
CASTRWEGLFRQTSSGNTIYF
TGTGCCAGTACCCGATGGGAGGGCCTATTCCGGCAAACCTCCTCTGGAAACACCATATATTTT
>-|14|TRBJ1-6|TRBV29-1|-
CSVGSGRLNSPLHF
TGCAGCGTTGGTTCAGGGAGGCTAAATTCCCCCCTCCACTTT
>-|13|TRBJ1-2|TRBV7-9|-
CASSFTRNHGYTF
TGTGCCAGCAGCTTCACGCGTAATCATGGCTACACCTTC
>-|13|TRBJ1-2|TRBV6-5|-
CASSYRRDYGYTF
TGTGCCAGCAGTTACAGGCGGGACTATGGCTACACCTTC
>TRBD2|14|TRBJ2-7|TRBV6-6|-
CASSFGTSGGEQYF
TGTGCCAGCAGTTTCGGGACTAGCGGGGGCGAGCAGTACTTC
>-|14|TRBJ2-5|TRBV9|-
CASSVAISSETQYF
TGTGCCAGCAGCGTAGCTATTTCTAGCGAGACCCAGTACTTC
>-|13|TRBJ2-5|TRBV6-5|-
CASSRLIRETQYF
TGTGCCAGCAGTCGCCTGATCAGGGAGACCCAGTACTTC
>-|15|TRBJ2-3|TRBV9|-
CASSIRQKSTDTQYF
TGTGCCAGCAGCATTAGACAGAAGTCCACAGATACGCAGTATTTT
>TRBD2|17|TRBJ2-3|TRBV15|-
CATRLKRSSGDGDTQYF
TGTGCCACCCGGTTAAAGCGGTCTAGCGGAGATGGGGATACGCAGTATTTT
>TRBD2|15|TRBJ2-1|TRBV6-1|-
CASSQLAGAYNEQFF
TGTGCCAGCAGCCAACTAGCGGGGGCTTATAATGAGCAGTTCTTC
>TRBD1|15|TRBJ2-7|TRBV5-4|-
CASSPGGTGGYEQYF
TGTGCCAGCAGCCCGGGGGGGACAGGGGGCTACGAGCAGTACTTC
>TRBD1|16|TRBJ1-1|TRBV19|few
CASSSRQGAGRTEAFF
TGTGCCAGTAGCTCTCGACAGGGGGCCGGGAGGACTGAAGCTTTCTTT
>TRBD1|20|TRBJ2-1|TRBV14|-
CASSPIPGTGSSRSYNEQFF
TGTGCCAGCAGTCCTATCCCCGGGACAGGGTCCTCTCGCTCCTACAATGAGCAGTTCTTC
>-|12|TRBJ2-2|TRBV11-3|-
CASSQEAGELFF
TGTGCCAGCAGCCAGGAGGCCGGGGAGCTGTTTTTT
>-|11|TRBJ2-3|TRBV6-5|-
CASARADTQYF
TGTGCCAGCGCCAGGGCAGATACGCAGTATTTT
>-|15|TRBJ2-2|TRBV5-4|-
CASSMVGGDTGELFF
TGTGCCAGCAGCATGGTCGGAGGGGACACCGGGGAGCTGTTTTTT
>-|14|TRBJ2-1|TRBV25-1|-
CASSSANSYNEQFF
TGTGCCAGCAGTTCAGCGAACTCCTACAATGAGCAGTTCTTC
>TRBD1|17|TRBJ1-6|TRBV5-4|-
CASSSGQEATYNSPLHF
TGTGCCAGCAGCTCAGGACAGGAGGCTACCTATAATTCCCCCCTCCACTTT
>TRBD2|16|TRBJ2-7|TRBV10-3|-
CAISPWEGIVENEQYF
TGTGCCATCAGCCCATGGGAGGGAATTGTAGAAAACGAGCAGTACTTC
>TRBD2|12|TRBJ2-5|TRBV4-1|-
CASSPSKREQYF
TGCGCCAGCAGCCCGAGCAAGCGGGAGCAGTACTTC
>-|14|TRBJ2-4|TRBV29-1|-
CSVDLRGAKNIQYF
TGCAGCGTTGACCTACGAGGAGCCAAAAACATTCAGTACTTC
>TRBD2|14|TRBJ2-1|TRBV10-3|-
CAIRPGTSANEQFF
TGTGCCATCAGGCCCGGGACTAGCGCCAATGAGCAGTTCTTC
>-|11|TRBJ2-5|TRBV7-2|-
CASSFGETQYF
TGTGCCAGCAGCTTCGGTGAGACCCAGTACTTC
>-|16|TRBJ1-5|TRBV13|once
CASSRRKAGGNQPQHF
TGTGCCAGCAGCCGACGCAAGGCCGGAGGCAATCAGCCCCAGCATTTT
>TRBD1|15|TRBJ1-1|TRBV5-1|-
CASSSLGAGGTEAFF
TGCGCCAGCAGCTCCCTAGGGGCAGGGGGCACTGAAGCTTTCTTT
>-|12|TRBJ1-1|TRBV15|-
CATSRDYRRAFF
TGTGCCACCAGCAGAGACTACCGTAGAGCTTTCTTT
>-|14|TRBJ2-7|TRBV7-8|once
CAGAYNTGPYEQYF
TGTGCCGGAGCGTATAATACAGGCCCCTACGAGCAGTACTTC
>TRBD1|14|TRBJ1-2|TRBV7-9|-
CASSLGTGRYGYTF
TGTGCCAGCAGCTTGGGGACAGGGAGGTATGGCTACACCTTC
>-|14|TRBJ1-4|TRBV2|-
CASSRDIQGEKLFF
TGTGCCAGCAGCCGGGACATCCAGGGTGAAAAACTGTTTTTT
>-|17|TRBJ1-4|TRBV28|-
CASTPRGGLTTNEKLFF
TGTGCCAGCACCCCCCGGGGGGGGCTTACAACTAATGAAAAACTGTTTTTT
>TRBD2|15|TRBJ2-3|TRBV6-4|-
CASSFRLAGKDTQYF
TGTGCCAGCAGTTTTAGACTAGCGGGAAAAGATACGCAGTATTTT
>-|13|TRBJ2-5|TRBV15|once
CATSRDRLETQYF
TGTGCCACCAGCAGAGATCGGTTGGAGACCCAGTACTTC
>TRBD2|20|TRBJ2-3|TRBV9|-
CASSPRDASGRASSWDTQYF
TGTGCCAGCAGCCCCCGGGATGCTAGCGGGAGGGCCTCATCTTGGGATACGCAGTATTTT
>TRBD1|16|TRBJ2-5|TRBV19|-
CASSYSGTGYQETQYF
TGTGCCAGTAGCTATTCCGGGACAGGGTACCAAGAGACCCAGTACTTC
>TRBD2|14|TRBJ2-1|TRBV10-3|-
CAISEAGSYNEQFF
TGTGCCATCAGTGAAGCGGGATCCTACAATGAGCAGTTCTTC
>-|14|TRBJ2-1|TRBV6-5|-
CASSYSRDIYEQFF
TGTGCCAGCAGTTACTCTAGGGACATCTATGAGCAGTTCTTC
>TRBD2|14|TRBJ2-1|TRBV29-1|-
CSGMRGGGYNEQFF
TGCAGCGGCATGCGGGGGGGTGGCTACAATGAGCAGTTCTTC
>-|14|TRBJ1-5|TRBV6-6|-
CASRDPGVNQPQHF
TGTGCCAGCAGGGACCCCGGGGTCAATCAGCCCCAGCATTTT
>TRBD2|15|TRBJ2-7|TRBV5-4|-
CASSPEGLAPSEQYF
TGTGCCAGCAGCCCCGAGGGACTAGCCCCCTCGGAGCAGTACTTC
>TRBD2|15|TRBJ2-5|TRBV7-2|-
CASSREGLAEETQYF
TGTGCCAGCAGCCGAGAGGGACTAGCGGAAGAGACCCAGTACTTC
>-|13|TRBJ2-1|TRBV30|-
CAWRSRQTEKQFF
TGTGCCTGGAGGTCGAGACAGACCGAGAAGCAGTTCTTC
>-|13|TRBJ1-6|TRBV30|-
CAWSAEGNSPLHF
TGTGCCTGGAGTGCGGAGGGGAATTCACCCCTCCACTTT
>TRBD2|17|TRBJ2-2|TRBV4-2|-
CASSRQTSGSNTGELFF
TGTGCCAGCAGCCGCCAGACTAGCGGGAGTAACACCGGGGAGCTGTTTTTT